The 19 T cell receptor beta chains given below trace back to one sample, sequenced in a study of T cell repertoires in cytomegalovirus infection. TCRdb reanalysed the reads using MiXCR and keeps one entry per CDR3 protein. The top ten clones hold about 2.9% of a sample with 150,000 to 200,000 distinct CDR3 sequences, roughly a fifth of them seen once. The sample consisted of PBMCs. Every receptor here comes from a human donor in good health (CMV status not recorded). Some clones in this sample may be carry-over from other donors' samples.

The table lists this clonotype with a few counts. V is TRBV6-5 and J is TRBJ1-6; 8 nucleotides agree with TRBD1. V shed 6 bases and J 9 bases; nucleotides not matched to a gene: 10. This CDR3 region has 15 residues. Germline V gives CDR1 MNHEY, CDR2 SVGAGI. The CDR3 reads CASRPDRGLFSPLHF. CDR3 sequence (DNA): TGTGCCAGCAGACCCGACAGGGGTCTTTTTTCACCCCTCCACTTT.

The chain is built from TRBV28 and TRBJ1-1; a possible D gene is TRBD1 (6 bases). Per germline, CDR1 MDHEN and CDR2 SYDVKM. This CDR3 spans 14 amino acids. V was clipped by 5 bases and J by 11 bases, with 21 bases between them. CDR3 DNA sequence: TGTGCCAGCAGTCCCGGGGGCCTTCGAAAGTCCGCTTTCTTT. It is translated as CASSPGGLRKSAFF.

This clonotype has at least ten counts. The V call is TRBV11-3, the J call TRBJ2-5; D unclear. Germline V CDR1 and CDR2: SGHNT, YENEEA. Trimming pared 4 bases from V and 3 bases from J, leaving 6 bases between. There are 12 residues in the CDR3. The CDR3 is CASSSLEETQYF. The CDR3 DNA sequence: TGTGCCAGCAGCTCCCTGGAAGAGACCCAGTACTTC.

The chain carries TRBV7-6 and TRBJ2-1; 8 bases map to TRBD2. CDR1 and CDR2 (germline): SGHVS, FNYEAQ. The J segment lost 5 bases and the V segment lost 4 bases, leaving 7 bases of the junction unmatched. The CDR3 has 15 residues. The CDR3 here is CASSSSGTSDNEQFF. CDR3 sequence (DNA): TGTGCCAGCAGCTCTTCCGGGACTAGTGACAATGAGCAGTTCTTC.

This clonotype was observed many times. The chain combines TRBV7-2 with TRBJ2-7; the D is unclear. Per germline, CDR1 SGHTA and CDR2 FQGNSA. V dropped 5 bases and J dropped 0 bases, with 14 bases sitting between them. This CDR3 is built from 15 residues. CDR3 sequence (DNA): TGTGCCAGCAGCGTTTCGACACGGAGCTCCTACGAGCAGTACTTC. Its translation is CASSVSTRSSYEQYF.

The genes are TRBV29-1 and TRBJ2-1; 13 bases match TRBD2. V shed 3 bases, J shed 4 bases, and the junction held 9 bases outside the gene matches. The CDR3 extends over 17 amino acids. Germline V CDR1 and CDR2: SQVTM, ANQGSEA. CDR3 amino acids: CSVETSGGPFLYNEQFF. The CDR3 nucleotides are TGCAGCGTTGAGACTAGCGGGGGGCCATTCCTTTACAATGAGCAGTTCTTC.

This rearrangement joins TRBV6-1 to TRBJ1-5, with a tentative D call TRBD1 (5 bases). The CDR3 consists of 13 residues. The V gene lost 5 bases and the J gene lost 7 bases, with 12 bases spanning the gap. Germline V CDR1 and CDR2: MNHNS, SASEGT. The CDR3 nucleotides read TGTGCCAGCAGTTCCCCCGAGGGGCAGCCCCAGCATTTT. This codes for CASSSPEGQPQHF.

This chain connects TRBV7-8 to TRBJ2-4; 7 bases map to TRBD1. V gave up 2 bases and J gave up 7 bases; unmatched junction bases: 8. This CDR3 has 15 residues. Germline V gene data show CDR1 as SGHVS and CDR2 as FQNEAQ. As DNA, the CDR3 is TGTGCCAGCAGCTTAACTGGACAGGCCTACAACATTCAGTACTTC. Translation: CASSLTGQAYNIQYF.

This clonotype came up a few times. The CDR3 DNA reads TGTGCCAGCAGCTCGGTGGATACCAGGAATTATGGCTACACCTTC. As protein: CASSSVDTRNYGYTF. The V call is TRBV5-6, the J call TRBJ1-2; D not resolved. Germline CDR1 reads SGHDT; CDR2 reads YYEEEE. The CDR3 has 15 residues. V was shortened by 3 bases and J by 5 bases, with 17 bases between the two germline ends. Combining the CDR3 with reference TRBV5-6 and TRBJ1-2 gives the whole variable domain DAGVTQSPTHLIKTRGQQVTLRCSPKSGHDTVSWYQQALGQGPQFIFQYYEEEERQRGNFPDRFSGHQFPNYSSELNVNALLLGDSALYLCASSSVDTRNYGYTFGSGTRLTVV.

This chain links TRBV7-3 with TRBJ2-7; TRBD1 matches 7 bases. Germline assignment: CDR1 SGHTA and CDR2 FQGTGA. J gave up 3 bases and V 1 base, and 0 bases lay outside the gene matches. The CDR3 consists of 13 residues. This CDR3 is CASSLNRGYEQYF. In DNA, the CDR3 is TGTGCCAGCAGCTTAAACAGGGGCTACGAGCAGTACTTC.

This clonotype was observed many times. V is TRBV6-2 or TRBV6-3 and J is TRBJ2-1, with a tentative D call TRBD1 (6 bases). The CDR3 consists of 17 residues. The V and J ends lost 5 bases and 5 bases respectively, with 22 bases between them. Germline V CDR1 and CDR2: MNHEY, SVGEGT. The CDR3, as DNA: TGTGCCAGCAGTCCCCTGAGGGGACAATCCCTAAACAATGAGCAGTTCTTC. Translating it yields CASSPLRGQSLNNEQFF.

This clonotype appeared many times. This chain joins TRBV6-1 and TRBJ2-7; 7 bases are a match to TRBD2. V gave up 3 bases and J gave up 6 bases; unmatched junction bases: 14. CDR3 length: 16 amino acids. CDR1 is MNHNS, CDR2 SASEGT, per germline. The CDR3 DNA reads TGTGCCAGCAGTGACCCCGGGGGGACGGGGGTTAGCGAGCAGTACTTC. Translation gives CASSDPGGTGVSEQYF.

This clonotype was seen a few times. The chain combines TRBV28 with TRBJ2-7; 10 bases are a match to TRBD1. CDR3 length: 14 residues. V lost 5 bases and J lost 6; bases outside the gene matches: 7. Germline CDR1 MDHEN, CDR2 SYDVKM. CDR3 sequence (DNA): TGTGCCAGCAGTCCCAGGACAGGGGGGGGCGAGCAGTACTTC. Translating it yields CASSPRTGGGEQYF. Full variable domain (remainder filled in from reference TRBV28 and TRBJ2-7): DVKVTQSSRYLVKRTGEKVFLECVQDMDHENMFWYRQDPGLGLRLIYFSYDVKMKEKGDIPEGYSVSREKKERFSLILESASTNQTSMYLCASSPRTGGGEQYFGPGTRLTVT.

With respect to this clonotype: A much larger clone differs by one base, so this may be a read error. V and J are TRBV4-1 and TRBJ2-7; TRBD1 matches 9 bases. The ends lost 2 bases at V and 4 bases at J; junction bases unmatched: 9. This CDR3 is 16 amino acids long. Germline CDR1 and CDR2: MGHRA and YSYEKL. The CDR3 region is CASSQLSGTGSYEQYF. The CDR3 coding sequence is TGCGCCAGCAGCCAACTCTCCGGGACAGGGAGTTACGAGCAGTACTTC.

This clonotype rates as medium-sized. The chain recombines TRBV7-2 with TRBJ2-3; 7 nucleotides line up with TRBD2. Germline assignment: CDR1 SGHTA and CDR2 FQGNSA. Unmatched junction bases numbered 4, after V lost 2 bases and J lost 5 bases. The CDR3 spans 14 residues. The CDR3, as DNA: TGTGCCAGCAGCTTATCGGGAGGTCTAGATACGCAGTATTTT. Translation gives CASSLSGGLDTQYF.

The V and J genes are TRBV4-3 and TRBJ2-2; D is undetermined. Trimming took 0 bases from V and 5 from J, leaving 7 bases between them. Germline CDR1 and CDR2: LGHNA and YSLEER. The CDR3 is made up of 14 amino acids. The CDR3 coding sequence is TGCGCCAGCAGCCAAGAGGCCCGGACCGGGGAGCTGTTTTTT. This gives the protein CASSQEARTGELFF.

This clonotype appeared many times. V is TRBV7-9 and J is TRBJ2-7, with 8 bases identical to TRBD2. The CDR3 is 13 residues long. Germline V CDR1 and CDR2: SEHNR, FQNEAQ (reference sequence). Trimming took 8 bases from V and 3 from J; bases not matched to a gene: 6. The chain's CDR3 is CASRSGGDYEQYF. DNA for the CDR3: TGTGCCAGCCGTTCCGGGGGGGACTACGAGCAGTACTTC.

The chain couples TRBV6-8 to TRBJ1-1; 8 bases align to TRBD1. Germline V CDR1 and CDR2: MNHGY, SAAAGT. The CDR3 length is 14 residues. V was pared by 6 bases and J by 5 bases, with 8 bases of the junction left unmatched. CDR3: CASRRQGIWTEAFF. CDR3 DNA: TGTGCCAGCAGACGACAGGGGATATGGACTGAAGCTTTCTTT.

The sample holds a few counts of this clonotype. The chain joins TRBV5-1 to TRBJ1-2; no clear D gene. The V end was cut by 0 bases, the J end by 0 bases, with 9 bases between. The germline CDR1 and CDR2 sequences are SGHRS and YFSETQ. This CDR3 region has 15 residues. CDR3 DNA sequence: TGCGCCAGCAGCTTGGGACATACCTCTAACTATGGCTACACCTTC. It is translated as CASSLGHTSNYGYTF.